These 10 T cell receptor beta chains were all obtained from the same sample, sequenced in a study of pediatric ulcerative colitis. Measured with immunoSEQ multiplex PCR; TCRdb has only the in-frame clones, and not every one. Among about 64,000 clones listed, around 85% were seen once. Sequences were obtained from blood. These receptor sequences come from a boy aged 5 to 17 with severe ulcerative colitis.

The rearrangement joins TRBV7-9 to TRBJ2-5, with TRBD1 matching over 9 bases. Germline assignment: CDR1 SEHNR and CDR2 FQNEAQ (reference sequence). This CDR3 is built from 15 residues. V trimming: 5 bases; J trimming: 1 base; junction bases outside the gene matches: 5. CDR3 bases: TGTGCCAGCAGCCCGCAGACAGGGGGCCAAGAGACCCAGTACTTC. Translating it yields CASSPQTGGQETQYF.

J is TRBJ1-1 and V is TRBV11-2; D uncertain. This CDR3 has 13 amino acids. Germline V lookup: CDR1 SGHAT, CDR2 FQNNGV. Trimming shortened V by 2 bases and J by 7 bases, and 11 bases separated the two germline ends. In DNA form, the CDR3 reads TGTGCCAGCAGCTTAACGAGGACCAGTGAAGCTTTCTTT. It codes for CASSLTRTSEAFF.

Here the CDR3 reads CASTGRDTDTQYF. CDR3 nucleotides: TGTGCCAGCACAGGCCGGGACACAGATACGCAGTATTTT. V usage is TRBV6-5 and J usage is TRBJ2-3, with D perhaps matching TRBD2 (5 bases). V was trimmed by 7 bases and J by 2 bases, leaving 10 bases between them. CDR1 and CDR2 (germline): MNHEY, SVGAGI. CDR3 length: 13 residues.

This clone appeared a few times. The V call is TRBV30, the J call TRBJ2-7, with D perhaps being TRBD1 or TRBD2 (5 bases each). The germline V gene has CDR1 GTSNPN and CDR2 SVGIG (reference sequence). This CDR3 has 16 residues. V lost 0 bases to trimming and J lost 1 base, with 16 bases between them. CDR3 residues: CAWSVLRGFSSYEQYF. Written as DNA, the CDR3 is TGTGCCTGGAGTGTTTTGAGGGGCTTTTCTTCCTACGAGCAGTACTTC.

This clone was picked up a small number of times. The chain has TRBV5-6 and TRBJ2-7; TRBD2 is a possible D gene (6 bases). The CDR3 totals 14 residues. Trimming shortened V by 5 bases and J by 2 bases, and 14 bases separated the two germline ends. Per germline, CDR1 SGHDT and CDR2 YYEEEE. DNA of the CDR3: TGTGCCAGCAGTTACGGGAGAAGCACCTACGAGCAGTACTTC. It translates to CASSYGRSTYEQYF.

The CDR3 coding sequence is TGTGCCAGCAGTGAATCTCTGGGAGTCGGAAACACCATATATTTT. Translated, it gives CASSESLGVGNTIYF. The rearrangement uses TRBV6-1 and TRBJ1-3; D remains ambiguous. V was clipped by 2 bases and J by 4 bases, with 12 bases between them. This CDR3 has 15 amino acids. Germline V lookup: CDR1 MNHNS, CDR2 SASEGT.

The gene calls are TRBV20-1 and TRBJ2-7; no firm D call. Germline loops: CDR1 DFQATT, CDR2 SNEGSKA (reference sequence). This CDR3 contains 11 residues. The ends were cut back, 5 bases at V and 1 base at J, with 6 bases in the middle. CDR3 nucleotides: TGCAGTGCTGCCTTATCCTACGAGCAGTACTTC. Residues: CSAALSYEQYF.

The V call is TRBV11-2, the J call TRBJ2-5; the D gene is possibly TRBD2 (5 bases). Germline CDR1 and CDR2: SGHAT and FQNNGV. The CDR3 sequence is 13 residues long. V was clipped by 5 bases and J by 5 bases, with 12 bases between them. The DNA of the CDR3 is TGTGCCAGCAGCACGGAGGCCCAGGAGACCCAGTACTTC. Protein: CASSTEAQETQYF.

The chain has TRBV2 and TRBJ1-4; D is uncertain. V was shortened by 4 bases and J by 0 bases, with 9 bases between the two germline ends. CDR1 SNHLY and CDR2 FYNNEI come from the germline V gene. The CDR3 has 15 amino acids. The CDR3 is CASSVGTATNEKLFF. The CDR3 nucleotides are TGTGCCAGCAGTGTCGGAACGGCAACTAATGAAAAACTGTTTTTT. Full variable domain (remainder filled in from reference TRBV2 and TRBJ1-4): EPEVTQTPSHQVTQMGQEVILRCVPISNHLYFYWYRQILGQKVEFLVSFYNNEISEKSEIFDDQFSVERPDGSNFTLKIRSTKLEDSAMYFCASSVGTATNEKLFFGSGTQLSVL.

In nucleotides, the CDR3 is TGTGCCAGCTCATCCATGAACTCCGCGGAAGCTTTCTTT. Translated, it gives CASSSMNSAEAFF. This chain uses TRBV18 with TRBJ1-1; D not resolved. V was shortened by 5 bases and J by 8 bases, with 15 bases between the two germline ends. The germline gives CDR1 KGHSH, CDR2 LQKENI. The CDR3 length is 13 residues.